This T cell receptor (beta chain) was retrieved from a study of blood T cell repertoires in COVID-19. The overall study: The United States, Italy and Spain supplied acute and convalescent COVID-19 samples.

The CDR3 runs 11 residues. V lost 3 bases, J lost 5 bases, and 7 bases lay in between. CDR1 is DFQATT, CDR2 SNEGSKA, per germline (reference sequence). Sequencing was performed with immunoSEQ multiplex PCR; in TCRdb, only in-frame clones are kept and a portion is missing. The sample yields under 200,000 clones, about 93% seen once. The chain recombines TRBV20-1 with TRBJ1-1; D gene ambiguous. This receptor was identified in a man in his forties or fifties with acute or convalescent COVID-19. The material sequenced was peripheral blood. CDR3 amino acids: CSASIRTEAFF. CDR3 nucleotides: TGCAGTGCTAGTATCAGGACTGAAGCTTTCTTT.